In its sample, the clone carrying this TCR beta chain was seen many times. Its specificity is not known. The length of the CDR3 is 15 residues. V lost 4 bases and J lost 5; bases outside the gene matches: 8. Germline V gene sequence: CDR1 GTSNPN, CDR2 SVGIG (reference sequence). These data come from a study of T cells in Graves' hyperthyroidism and ophthalmopathy. Study-level points and caveats: Most thyroid clonotypes that were expanded above 0.001 also turned up in blood.

Researchers took RNA transcripts and amplified the TCR beta CDR3 regions from them. When the TCR CDR3 underwent first-round RT-PCR, the HTBI primer set was used. MiXCR, run by TCRdb on the multiplex PCR reads, gives a single entry per CDR3 protein. The sample carries a few hundred thousand distinct CDR3 sequences, roughly a sixth recorded once. This TCR derives from a woman in her thirties with Graves' ophthalmopathy. The J gene is TRBJ1-1, the V gene TRBV30, with 12 bases fitting TRBD1. Sequencing was done on a sample of blood. The CDR3 DNA is TGTGCCTGGAACCCGGGACAGGGGGCCCGGACTGAAGCTTTCTTT. Its translation: CAWNPGQGARTEAFF.